This T cell receptor (beta chain) was sequenced during a study of blood T cell repertoires in COVID-19 (dated by TCRdb to about 2020). Study-level background: Samples from collaborators originated in the United States, Italy and Spain and spanned both the acute and convalescent phases of COVID-19. The material from the prospective study consisted of cDNA or gDNA derived from T cells, B-cell-depleted T cells, or PBMCs. Deeply sampled blood TCRbeta repertoires from subjects exposed to, actively infected with, or recovered from COVID-19 were included in the dataset. A freely available public database, intended as a resource for researchers studying the immune response to SARS-CoV-2, is where the repertoires were released. The samples were drawn from the first 160 participants of the ongoing ImmuneRACE study and from 1,254 subjects provided by 6 global collaborators. Nearly every sample came with metadata listing a de-identified subject ID, COVID-19 status, age in years and sex. HLA class I and class II types, where available, came from metadata supplied by the sample provider rather than from assay-based typing. Overall results and qualifications from the work: The quantity of clinical and demographic metadata differed by source and by participant and was supplied without curation.

V is clipped by 2 bases and J by 7 bases, and the sequence between their germline boundaries is 14 bases long. Via the germline V gene (reference sequence), CDR1 is SEHNR and CDR2 FQNEAQ. The CDR3 spans 15 residues, from the cysteine through the phenylalanine. Here the CDR3 DNA is all that survives: 45 bases in frame from base 1. In the prospective study, participants were about 18 to 89 years old, resided in about two dozen geographic areas of the United States, and were enrolled through a virtual design. Cohort assignment in the prospective study relied on participant-reported clinical history from a screening survey and a study questionnaire. Exposed participants were defined as having been in contact with someone with a PCR-confirmed or clinician-diagnosed COVID-19 case within 2 weeks of study entry. Mobile phlebotomists in the prospective study collected whole blood, serum and a nasopharyngeal or oropharyngeal swab from every participant. Over a roughly two-month period, participants in the prospective study had the option of providing additional blood draws and questionnaires. Before DNA extraction, blood samples from the prospective study were shipped at room temperature or frozen.

The immunoSEQ Assay, a bias-controlled multiplex PCR, was used to amplify TCRbeta CDR3 regions from genomic DNA. The published analysis was carried out like this. Nucleated cell counts per sample were estimated from amplification of reference gene primers within the assay. To quantify the absolute abundance of each unique TCRbeta CDR3 rearrangement, sequence reads were collapsed and filtered. For each sample, productive Simpson clonality was calculated as the square root of Simpson's diversity index over productive rearrangements. TCRdb's version of the immuneACCESS table is confined to in-frame rearrangements and falls short of the full clone set. An unresolved V gene accounts for under half of the shortfall where checked; the remainder is of unknown origin. Clone size and the V and J calls come from that table; the DNA yielded D and trimming. The sample yields 200,000 to 250,000 clones; about four fifths were counted once. The leading ten clones occupy about 5.3% of the sample.

As for this clone: It has no known antigen specificity. Base quality data are lacking; no much larger clone is found one base away.

The chain was built from TRBV7-9 and TRBJ1-4, with a tentative D gene TRBD1 over 5 matching bases. The sequence derives from a woman between 50 and 59 years old who had been exposed to COVID-19. The source material was PBMCs or T cells enriched from blood (not recorded which). The CDR3 has the sequence CASSLRSRVGEKLFF. In nucleotide form, the sequence is TGTGCCAGCAGCTTAAGATCCAGGGTGGGTGAAAAACTGTTTTTT.